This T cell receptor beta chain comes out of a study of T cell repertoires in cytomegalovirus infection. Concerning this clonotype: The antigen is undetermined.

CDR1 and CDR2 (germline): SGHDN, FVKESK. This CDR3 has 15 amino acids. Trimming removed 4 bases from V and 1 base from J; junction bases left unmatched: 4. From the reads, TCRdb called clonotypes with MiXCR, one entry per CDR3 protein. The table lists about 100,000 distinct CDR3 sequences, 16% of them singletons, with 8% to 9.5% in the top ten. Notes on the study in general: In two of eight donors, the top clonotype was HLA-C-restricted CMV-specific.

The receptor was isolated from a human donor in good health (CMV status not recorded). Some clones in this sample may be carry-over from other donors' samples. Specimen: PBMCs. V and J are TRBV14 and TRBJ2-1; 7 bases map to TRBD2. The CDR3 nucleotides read TGTGCCAGCAGCCGTCAGGGAGGGTCCTACAATGAGCAGTTCTTC. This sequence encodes CASSRQGGSYNEQFF.